This T cell receptor (beta chain) was captured in a study of blood T cell repertoires in COVID-19. Trimming cost V 3 bases and J 3 bases, with 17 bases left between them. The germline CDR1 and CDR2 sequences are SEHNR and FQNEAQ (reference sequence). The CDR3 runs 16 residues. Method: immunoSEQ multiplex PCR; TCRdb's copy keeps in-frame clones and lacks some. The sample has around 290,000 clones, roughly 86% seen once. The origin of this receptor is a woman between 18 and 30 years old who had recovered from COVID-19. V usage is TRBV7-9 and J usage is TRBJ1-2; D gene unclear. The sequenced material came from PBMCs or T cells enriched from blood (not recorded which). The CDR3 coding sequence is TGTGCCAGCAGCTTCGGGTCGGGAGCAGCAGACTATGGCTACACCTTC. As protein: CASSFGSGAADYGYTF.